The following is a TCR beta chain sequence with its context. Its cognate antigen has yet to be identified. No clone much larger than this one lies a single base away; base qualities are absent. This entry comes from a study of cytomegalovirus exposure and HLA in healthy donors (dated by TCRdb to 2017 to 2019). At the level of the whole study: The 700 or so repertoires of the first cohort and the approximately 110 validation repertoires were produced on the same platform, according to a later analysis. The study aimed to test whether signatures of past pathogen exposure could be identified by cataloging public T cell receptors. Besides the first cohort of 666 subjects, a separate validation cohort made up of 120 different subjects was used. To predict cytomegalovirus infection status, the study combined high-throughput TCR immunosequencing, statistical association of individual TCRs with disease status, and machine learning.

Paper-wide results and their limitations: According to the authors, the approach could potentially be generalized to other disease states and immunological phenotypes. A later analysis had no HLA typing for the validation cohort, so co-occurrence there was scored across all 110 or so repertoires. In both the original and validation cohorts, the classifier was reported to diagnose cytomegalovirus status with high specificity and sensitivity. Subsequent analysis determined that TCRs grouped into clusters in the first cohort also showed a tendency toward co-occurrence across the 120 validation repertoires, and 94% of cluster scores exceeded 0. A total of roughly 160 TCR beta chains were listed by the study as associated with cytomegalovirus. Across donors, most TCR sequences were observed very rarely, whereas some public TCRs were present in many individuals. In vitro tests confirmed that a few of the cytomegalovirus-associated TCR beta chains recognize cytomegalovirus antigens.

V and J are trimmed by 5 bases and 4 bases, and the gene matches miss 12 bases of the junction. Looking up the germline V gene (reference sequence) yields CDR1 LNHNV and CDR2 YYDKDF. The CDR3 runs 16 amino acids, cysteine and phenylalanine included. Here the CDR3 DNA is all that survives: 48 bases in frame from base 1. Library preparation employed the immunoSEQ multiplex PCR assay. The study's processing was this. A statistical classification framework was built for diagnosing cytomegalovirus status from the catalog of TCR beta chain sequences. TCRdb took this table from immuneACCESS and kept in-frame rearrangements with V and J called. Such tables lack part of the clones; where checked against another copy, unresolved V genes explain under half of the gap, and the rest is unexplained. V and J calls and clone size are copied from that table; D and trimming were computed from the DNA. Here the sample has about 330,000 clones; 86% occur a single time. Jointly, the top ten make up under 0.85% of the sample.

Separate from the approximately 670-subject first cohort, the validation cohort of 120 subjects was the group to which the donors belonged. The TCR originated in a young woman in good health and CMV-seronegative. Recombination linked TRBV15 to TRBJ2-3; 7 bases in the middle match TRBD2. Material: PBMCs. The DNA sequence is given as TGTGCCACCAGCGGGGCGGGCGGGAGTTTTGCAGATACGCAGTATTTT. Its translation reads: CATSGAGGSFADTQYF.